This T cell receptor beta chain is drawn from a study of blood T cells in healthy people across ages. The V and J ends lost 4 bases and 1 base, in that order; junction bases with no gene match: 3. The CDR3 covers 14 residues. The germline V gene has CDR1 SQVTM and CDR2 ANQGSEA. Healthy Caucasians from Russia aged about 6 to 90 served as donors. No fewer than 7 million PBMCs went into each sample. A second about 7 to 11 cycle PCR used barcoded and J-beta primers. One entry per CDR3 protein, called by TCRdb with MiXCR from the 5' RACE reads. The data hold some 710,000 distinct CDR3 sequences, with approximately 21% observed a single time.

V usage is TRBV29-1 and J usage is TRBJ2-3, with 9 positions matching TRBD1. The TCR comes from a man aged 70-80 years in good health. Sample: blood. The CDR3 DNA sequence: TGCAGCGTTGTCCGGACAGGGGGCACAGATACGCAGTATTTT. Translated, it gives CSVVRTGGTDTQYF.